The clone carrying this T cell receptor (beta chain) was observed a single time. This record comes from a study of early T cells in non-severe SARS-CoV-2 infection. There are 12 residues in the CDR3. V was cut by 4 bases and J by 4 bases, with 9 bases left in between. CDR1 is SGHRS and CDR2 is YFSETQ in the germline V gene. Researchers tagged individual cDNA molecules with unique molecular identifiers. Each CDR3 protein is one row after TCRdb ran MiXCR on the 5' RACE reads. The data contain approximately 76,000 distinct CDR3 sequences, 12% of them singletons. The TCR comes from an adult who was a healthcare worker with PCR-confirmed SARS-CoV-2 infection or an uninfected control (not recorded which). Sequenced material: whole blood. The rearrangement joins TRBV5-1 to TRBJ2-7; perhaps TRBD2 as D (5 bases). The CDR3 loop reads CASSLDWYEQYF. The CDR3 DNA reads TGCGCCAGCAGCCTGGACTGGTACGAGCAGTACTTC.